Shown below are 31 T cell receptor beta chains from a single sample sequenced in a study of identical twins. TCRdb re-derived calls from the 5' RACE reads in MiXCR, one entry per CDR3 protein. The sample includes 700,000 or so distinct CDR3 sequences, less than 10% of them seen just once. The sample was also reused in another study, on yellow fever vaccine responses in identical twins.

The sample comprised PBMCs. The origin of the receptors is a woman aged 18-35 years in good health.

CDR3 nucleotides: TGTGCCAGCAGCTTGATATGGGCAGATACGCAGTATTTT. Encoded protein: CASSLIWADTQYF. V is TRBV7-3 and J is TRBJ2-3; D is undetermined. This CDR3 has 13 amino acids. The germline V and J ends were trimmed by 3 bases and 4 bases, with 8 bases remaining between them. Germline-derived CDR1 and CDR2 are SGHTA and FQGTGA.

The chain joins TRBV10-3 to TRBJ2-1; no firm D call. The CDR3 sequence is 12 residues long. Germline V CDR1 and CDR2: ENHRY, SYGVKD. Trimming removed 4 bases from V and 9 bases from J, with 10 bases in between. The CDR3: CAISVDVAEQFF. CDR3 DNA: TGTGCCATCAGTGTTGACGTAGCTGAGCAGTTCTTC.

V usage is TRBV29-1 and J usage is TRBJ1-2, with D perhaps matching TRBD1 (5 bases). CDR1 and CDR2 from the germline V gene are SQVTM and ANQGSEA. CDR3 length: 12 residues. V shed 6 bases and J shed 5 bases, with 13 bases lying between them. The CDR3 here is CSVPGRRYGYTF. CDR3 in DNA: TGCAGCGTGCCGGGACGGAGATATGGCTACACCTTC.

This clonotype showed up many times. The chain employs TRBV10-3 and TRBJ2-7, with no clear D. This CDR3 contains 15 residues. Trimming cost V 3 bases and J 0 bases, with 12 bases left between them. Germline V lookup: CDR1 ENHRY, CDR2 SYGVKD. For the CDR3, the DNA is TGTGCCATCAGTGACCCCGACACCGGCTCCTACGAGCAGTACTTC. As protein: CAISDPDTGSYEQYF.

Only a few counts were recorded for this clonotype. The CDR3 loop is CSARDWNGELFF. The CDR3 DNA is TGCAGTGCTAGAGATTGGAACGGGGAGCTGTTTTTT. The V and J genes are TRBV20-1 and TRBJ2-2; D is ambiguous. The CDR3 consists of 12 residues. In germline, CDR1 is DFQATT, CDR2 SNEGSKA (reference sequence). V lost 0 bases, J lost 7 bases, and 6 bases lay in between.

V usage is TRBV5-1 and J usage is TRBJ2-3; tentative D call: TRBD1 (7 bases). CDR1 is SGHRS, CDR2 YFSETQ, per germline. Trimming removed 4 bases from V and 2 bases from J, with 26 bases in between. This CDR3 is built from 19 residues. The CDR3 protein is CASSTQGVGEEDLTDTQYF. The CDR3 nucleotides read TGCGCCAGCAGCACTCAGGGGGTAGGGGAGGAAGACCTCACAGATACGCAGTATTTT.

This clonotype was recorded many times. The chain joins TRBV20-1 to TRBJ2-1, with D possibly called TRBD1 or TRBD2 (5 bases each). Trimming cost V 5 bases and J 7 bases, with 21 bases left between them. From germline, CDR1 is DFQATT and CDR2 SNEGSKA (reference sequence). The CDR3 consists of 15 residues. CDR3 in amino acids: CSAPRAAHGTNEQFF. The CDR3 nucleotides are TGCAGTGCTCCTCGGGCGGCCCACGGGACGAATGAGCAGTTCTTC.

This clonotype showed up just a few times. The rearrangement links TRBV15 to TRBJ2-1; unclear D gene. V was trimmed by 5 bases and J by 5 bases, leaving 10 bases between them. This CDR3 has 13 residues. CDR1 LNHNV and CDR2 YYDKDF come from the germline V gene (reference sequence). DNA for the CDR3: TGTGCCACCAGCCCGGACGACGACAATGAGCAGTTCTTC. Translated: CATSPDDDNEQFF.

In its sample, this clonotype was seen many times. The chain recombines TRBV12-3 or TRBV12-4 with TRBJ1-4; D might be TRBD1 (5 bases). V was pared by 4 bases and J by 5 bases, with 17 bases between. The CDR3 runs 16 residues. The CDR3 nucleotides read TGTGCCAGCAGTTCGACAAGGGGAACTGGAAATGAAAAACTGTTTTTT. Amino acid sequence: CASSSTRGTGNEKLFF.

There are a few counts of this clonotype. This sequence joins TRBV11-2 and TRBJ2-3; 11 nucleotides agree with TRBD2. Looked up from germline, CDR1 is SGHAT and CDR2 is FQNNGV. The CDR3 extends over 18 amino acids. J was trimmed by 8 bases and V by 5 bases; bases with no gene match: 18. Here the CDR3 reads CASSHEALAGGPWGTQYF. DNA for the CDR3: TGTGCCAGCAGCCACGAAGCTTTAGCGGGGGGGCCGTGGGGTACGCAGTATTTT.

This clonotype was found once. This rearrangement joins TRBV11-2 to TRBJ2-7; 9 nucleotides match TRBD1. CDR1 is SGHAT, CDR2 FQNNGV, per germline. The V and J ends lost 2 bases and 2 bases, in that order; junction bases with no gene match: 7. The CDR3 is 16 residues long. The CDR3 DNA reads as TGTGCCAGCAGCTTACTTGGGACAGGGCTTCCCTACGAGCAGTACTTC. Amino acid sequence: CASSLLGTGLPYEQYF.

This clonotype has just one count. V gene TRBV6-5 combines with J gene TRBJ2-3; 9 bases agree with TRBD1. J lost 4 bases, V lost 4 bases, and 15 bases had no gene match. CDR3 length: 18 residues. From germline, CDR1 is MNHEY and CDR2 SVGAGI. CDR3 DNA: TGTGCCAGCAGTTTACCCTCCTGGACAGGGGATGGTTCAGATACGCAGTATTTT. Translation: CASSLPSWTGDGSDTQYF.

There are a few counts of this clonotype. The V and J genes are TRBV27 and TRBJ2-7; 10 nucleotides line up with TRBD2. The CDR3 covers 14 residues. Losses at the gene ends were 5 bases for V and 5 bases for J; bases not matched to a gene: 6. Germline assignment: CDR1 MNHEY and CDR2 SMNVEV (reference sequence). The CDR3 nucleotides read TGTGCCAGCAGTCAGCGGGGGGGTGTCCACGAGCAGTACTTC. This translates into CASSQRGGVHEQYF.

This clonotype was counted a few times. This chain uses TRBV7-9 with TRBJ1-6, with a weak D call TRBD1 (5 bases). CDR3 length: 14 residues. Germline loops: CDR1 SEHNR, CDR2 FQNEAQ (reference sequence). V was clipped by 4 bases and J by 9 bases, with 13 bases between them. DNA of the CDR3: TGTGCCAGCAGCTACGGGACTGGGGGTTCACCCCTCCACTTT. Encoded protein: CASSYGTGGSPLHF.

A few counts support this clonotype. The rearrangement uses TRBV27 and TRBJ2-7; 8 bases are a match to TRBD1. With V trimmed by 1 base and J by 4 bases, 6 bases remained unmatched. The CDR3 contains 15 residues. Germline loops: CDR1 MNHEY, CDR2 SMNVEV (reference sequence). The CDR3 sequence is CASSLLGQVMYEQYF. DNA for the CDR3: TGTGCCAGCAGTTTATTGGGACAGGTCATGTACGAGCAGTACTTC.

The chain carries TRBV4-3 and TRBJ2-7; D not certain. Germline V gene data show CDR1 as LGHNA and CDR2 as YSLEER. The V end lost 0 bases, the J end lost 1 base, and 10 bases lay between the germline ends. This CDR3 region has 15 residues. Here the CDR3 reads CASSQDNTASYEQYF. The DNA for the CDR3 is TGCGCCAGCAGCCAAGATAATACAGCGTCCTACGAGCAGTACTTC.

The chain carries TRBV10-3 and TRBJ2-1; 7 positions match TRBD1. This CDR3 spans 13 amino acids. Looked up from germline, CDR1 is ENHRY and CDR2 is SYGVKD. V trimming: 7 bases; J trimming: 4 bases; junction bases outside the gene matches: 4. In DNA form, the CDR3 reads TGTGCCATCACCCCGACAGGGTACAATGAGCAGTTCTTC. It yields the protein CAITPTGYNEQFF.

The chain uses TRBV27 and TRBJ2-5; perhaps TRBD2 as D (5 bases). The CDR3 loop spans 16 amino acids. The V gene lost 1 base and the J gene lost 2 bases, with 14 bases spanning the gap. Per the germline V gene, CDR1 is MNHEY and CDR2 is SMNVEV (reference sequence). The CDR3 nucleotides are TGTGCCAGCAGTTTATTCTTCGGGATCAGGCAAGAGACCCAGTACTTC. Translating gives CASSLFFGIRQETQYF.

The chain couples TRBV5-1 to TRBJ2-2; D is perhaps TRBD1 (6 bases). The germline V gene encodes CDR1 SGHRS and CDR2 YFSETQ. V was clipped by 1 base and J by 0 bases, with 19 bases between them. The CDR3 length is 19 residues. CDR3 sequence: CASSLWATGLVANTGELFF. CDR3 coding DNA: TGCGCCAGCAGCTTGTGGGCCACAGGGTTGGTCGCGAACACCGGGGAGCTGTTTTTT.

V is TRBV29-1 and J is TRBJ2-7; maybe TRBD1 (6 bases). With 1 base removed from V and 3 bases from J, the gap between germline ends came to 16 bases. Germline values: CDR1 SQVTM, CDR2 ANQGSEA. The CDR3 is made up of 15 amino acids. CDR3 residues: CSVEGWQGKNYEQYF. Written as DNA, the CDR3 is TGCAGCGTTGAAGGATGGCAGGGGAAGAACTACGAGCAGTACTTC.

This clonotype was seen a few times. The CDR3 nucleotides read TGCAGTGCTAGAGATGCGGCTAGCGGGAGAAAGACCCAGTACTTC. It encodes CSARDAASGRKTQYF. V usage is TRBV20-1 and J usage is TRBJ2-5, with 10 nucleotides matching TRBD2. Germline V CDR1 and CDR2: DFQATT, SNEGSKA (reference sequence). The CDR3 has 15 residues. The junction had 7 bases not matched to a gene; V was cut back by 0 bases and J by 6 bases.

The chain couples TRBV5-1 to TRBJ2-1; D gene ambiguous. Trimming stripped 0 bases from V and 8 bases from J, with 15 bases between. CDR1 and CDR2 (germline): SGHRS, YFSETQ. This CDR3 comprises 15 residues. CDR3 amino acids: CASSLDSPGVDEQFF. Here the CDR3 DNA reads TGCGCCAGCAGCTTGGACTCGCCTGGCGTGGATGAGCAGTTCTTC.

A few counts support this clonotype. CDR3 region: CASSPLPIQETQYF. CDR3 sequence (DNA): TGTGCCAGCAGTCCCCTACCGATACAAGAGACCCAGTACTTC. The chain combines TRBV2 with TRBJ2-5, with D unresolved. The length of the CDR3 is 14 residues. Germline V gene data show CDR1 as SNHLY and CDR2 as FYNNEI. V was shortened by 5 bases and J by 2 bases, with 12 bases between the two germline ends. The entire variable domain, with the rest obtained from reference TRBV2 and TRBJ2-5, is as follows: EPEVTQTPSHQVTQMGQEVILRCVPISNHLYFYWYRQILGQKVEFLVSFYNNEISEKSEIFDDQFSVERPDGSNFTLKIRSTKLEDSAMYFCASSPLPIQETQYFGPGTRLLVL.

This clonotype showed up just a few times. J is TRBJ2-1 and V is TRBV25-1, with TRBD2 identical over 10 bases. J was trimmed by 9 bases and V by 7 bases; bases with no gene match: 15. The CDR3 spans 16 residues. CDR1 is MGHDK and CDR2 is SYGVNS in the germline V gene. This CDR3 reads CASIGGLAGEVGEQFF. The CDR3 DNA reads TGTGCCAGCATTGGAGGGCTAGCGGGAGAAGTCGGTGAGCAGTTCTTC.

The rearrangement links TRBV7-6 to TRBJ2-3, with D unresolved. Looked up from germline, CDR1 is SGHVS and CDR2 is FNYEAQ. The CDR3 totals 13 residues. V lost 0 bases, J lost 4 bases, and 5 bases lay in between. In nucleotides, the CDR3 is TGTGCCAGCAGCTTAGCGAAGGCAGATACGCAGTATTTT. This codes for CASSLAKADTQYF.

This sequence joins TRBV6-2 or TRBV6-3 and TRBJ2-7; D possibly corresponds to TRBD2 (5 bases). This CDR3 spans 12 amino acids. The germline CDR1 and CDR2 sequences are MNHEY and SVGEGT. V gave up 5 bases and J gave up 7 bases, with 12 bases separating them. Here the CDR3 DNA reads TGTGCCAGCAGTAGGACCCCGGGGGAGCAGTACTTC. Translation gives CASSRTPGEQYF.

This clonotype was seen more than once but under ten times. This sequence joins TRBV20-1 and TRBJ2-1; D gene unclear. V was pared by 6 bases and J by 3 bases, with 12 bases between. The CDR3 is made up of 13 amino acids. Per the germline V gene, CDR1 is DFQATT and CDR2 is SNEGSKA (reference sequence). The CDR3 bases are TGCAGTGCGGCCGCGCCCCTCTACAATGAGCAGTTCTTC. This gives the protein CSAAAPLYNEQFF.

The sample holds a few counts of this clonotype. The J gene is TRBJ2-1, the V gene TRBV6-1, with D perhaps TRBD1 or TRBD2 (5 bases each). Germline assignment: CDR1 MNHNS and CDR2 SASEGT. Trimming shortened V by 7 bases and J by 5 bases, and 15 bases separated the two germline ends. CDR3 length: 14 residues. CDR3 region: CASNRDASDNEQFF. The CDR3 DNA reads as TGTGCCAGCAACCGGGACGCGTCGGACAATGAGCAGTTCTTC.

The rearrangement links TRBV9 to TRBJ2-3; tentatively, D is TRBD2 (5 bases). The germline CDR1 and CDR2 sequences are SGDLS and YYNGEE. Trimming cost V 0 bases and J 6 bases, with 14 bases left between them. The CDR3 totals 15 residues. The CDR3: CASSVVDSRRDTQYF. The DNA of the CDR3 is TGTGCCAGCAGCGTAGTGGACTCCAGAAGGGATACGCAGTATTTT.

This clonotype was found a few times. The DNA is omitted, as the CDR3 cannot be located on it reliably, and the CDR3 follows TCRdb's listing. The chain combines TRBV5-1 with TRBJ2-7. Germline V lookup: CDR1 SGHRS, CDR2 YFSETQ. The length of the CDR3 is 14 amino acids, counting both ends. CDR3 residues: CASHVSSSGYEQYF.

The chain has TRBV7-6 and TRBJ2-7; the D gene is possibly TRBD2 (7 bases). The CDR3 spans 15 residues. In germline, CDR1 is SGHVS, CDR2 FNYEAQ. The V end lost 4 bases, the J end lost 0 bases, and 13 bases lay between the germline ends. The CDR3 nucleotides are TGTGCCAGCAGCTGGACAGCGGGAAGCTCCTACGAGCAGTACTTC. This gives the protein CASSWTAGSSYEQYF.